This TCR beta chain was obtained from a study of shared clonotypes between healthy human individuals. The length of the CDR3 is 15 residues. Per germline, CDR1 MDHEN and CDR2 SYDVKM. Trimming stripped 7 bases from V and 2 bases from J, with 15 bases between. Libraries were prepared by immunoSEQ multiplex PCR; TCRdb keeps only in-frame clonotypes and omits some of them. The sample lists approximately 1.1 million clones; 75% to 80% were seen once. The chain employs TRBV28 and TRBJ1-5; maybe TRBD1 (6 bases). The sequenced sample was memory CD4+ T cells from PBMCs. As to subset: CD45RA-negative fraction. The receptor's source is a man aged 18 to 30 in good health. Some clones in this sample may be carry-over from other donors' samples. CDR3 sequence: CASTTGWVGNQPQHF. The CDR3 region has the DNA TGTGCCAGCACCACAGGGTGGGTCGGCAATCAGCCCCAGCATTTT.